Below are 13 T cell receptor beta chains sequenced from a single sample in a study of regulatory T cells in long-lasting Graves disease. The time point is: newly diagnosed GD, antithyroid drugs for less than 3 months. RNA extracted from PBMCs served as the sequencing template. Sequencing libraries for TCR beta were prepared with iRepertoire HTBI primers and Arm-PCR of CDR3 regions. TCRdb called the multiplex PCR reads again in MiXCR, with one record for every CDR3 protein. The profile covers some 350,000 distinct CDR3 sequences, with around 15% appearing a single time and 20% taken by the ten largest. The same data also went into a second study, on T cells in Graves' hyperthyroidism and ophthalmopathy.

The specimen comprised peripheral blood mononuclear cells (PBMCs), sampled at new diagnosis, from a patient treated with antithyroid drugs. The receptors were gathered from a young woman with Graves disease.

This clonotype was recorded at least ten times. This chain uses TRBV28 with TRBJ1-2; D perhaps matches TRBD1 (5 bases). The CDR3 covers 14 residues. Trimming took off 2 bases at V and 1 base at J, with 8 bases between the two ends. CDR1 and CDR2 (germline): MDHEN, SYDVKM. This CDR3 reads CASSLEGVNYGYTF. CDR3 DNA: TGTGCCAGCAGTTTAGAAGGGGTTAACTATGGCTACACCTTC.

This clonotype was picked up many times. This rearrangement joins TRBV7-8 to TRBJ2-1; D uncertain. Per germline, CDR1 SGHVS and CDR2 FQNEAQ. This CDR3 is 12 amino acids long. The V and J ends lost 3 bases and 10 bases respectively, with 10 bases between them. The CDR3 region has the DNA TGTGCCAGCAGCTTGGACCCTAGGGAGCAGTTCTTC. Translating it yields CASSLDPREQFF.

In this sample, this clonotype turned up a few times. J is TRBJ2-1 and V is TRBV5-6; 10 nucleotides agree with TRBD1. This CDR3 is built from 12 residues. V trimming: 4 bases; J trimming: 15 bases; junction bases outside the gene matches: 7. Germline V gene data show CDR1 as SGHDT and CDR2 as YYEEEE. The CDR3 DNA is TGTGCCAGCAGCAGACAGGGGGCGGCGAGGTTCTTC. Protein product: CASSRQGAARFF.

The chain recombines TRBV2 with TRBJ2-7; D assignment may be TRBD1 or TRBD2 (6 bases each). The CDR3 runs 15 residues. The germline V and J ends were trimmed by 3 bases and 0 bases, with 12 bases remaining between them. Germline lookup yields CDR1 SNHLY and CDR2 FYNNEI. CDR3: CASSDRGGSSYEQYF. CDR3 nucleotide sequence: TGTGCCAGCAGTGACCGAGGGGGGAGCTCCTACGAGCAGTACTTC.

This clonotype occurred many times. The CDR3 region has the DNA TGCGCCAGCAGCCGACCCGGCCAGTCCTCCTACAATGAGCAGTTCTTC. Its protein product is CASSRPGQSSYNEQFF. This rearrangement joins TRBV5-1 to TRBJ2-1; D is ambiguous. CDR3 size: 16 residues. Per germline, CDR1 SGHRS and CDR2 YFSETQ. The germline V and J ends were trimmed by 4 bases and 0 bases, with 14 bases remaining between them.

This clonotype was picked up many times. The CDR3 protein is CASSLGGAQPQHF. The CDR3 DNA follows: TGTGCCAGCAGCTTAGGGGGAGCTCAGCCCCAGCATTTT. The chain employs TRBV7-3 and TRBJ1-5; D might be TRBD1 (5 bases). Per the germline V gene, CDR1 is SGHTA and CDR2 is FQGTGA. The CDR3 sequence is 13 residues long. V was cut by 2 bases and J by 6 bases, with 8 bases left in between.

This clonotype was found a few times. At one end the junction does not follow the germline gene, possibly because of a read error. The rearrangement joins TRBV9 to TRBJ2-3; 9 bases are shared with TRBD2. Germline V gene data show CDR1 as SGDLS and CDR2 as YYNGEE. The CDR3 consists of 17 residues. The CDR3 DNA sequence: TGTGCCAGCAGCGTAGGACTCGCGGGGGGGCGCACAGGTACGCAGTATTTT. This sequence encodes CASSVGLAGGRTGTQYF.

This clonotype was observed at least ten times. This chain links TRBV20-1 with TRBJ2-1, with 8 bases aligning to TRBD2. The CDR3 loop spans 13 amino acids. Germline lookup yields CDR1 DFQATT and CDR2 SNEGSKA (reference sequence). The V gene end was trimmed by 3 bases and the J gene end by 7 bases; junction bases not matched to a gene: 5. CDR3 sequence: CSASQREWNEQFF. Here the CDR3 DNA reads TGCAGTGCTAGCCAGCGGGAGTGGAATGAGCAGTTCTTC.

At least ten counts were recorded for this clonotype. CDR3 sequence reads: CASSSGTGFHNEQFF. The DNA for the CDR3 is TGTGCCAGCAGCTCCGGGACAGGTTTTCACAATGAGCAGTTCTTC. V is TRBV11-3 and J is TRBJ2-1, with 8 bases fitting TRBD1. The CDR3 runs 15 residues. Germline CDR1 reads SGHNT; CDR2 reads YENEEA. Germline trimming cut 4 bases from V and 5 bases from J; bases unmatched to any gene: 7.

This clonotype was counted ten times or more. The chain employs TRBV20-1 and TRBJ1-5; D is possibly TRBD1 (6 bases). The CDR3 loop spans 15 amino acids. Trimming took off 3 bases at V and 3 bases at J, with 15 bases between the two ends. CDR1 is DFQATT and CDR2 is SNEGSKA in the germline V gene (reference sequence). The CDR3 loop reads CSASPTQGYNQPQHF. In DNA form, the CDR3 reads TGCAGTGCTAGTCCTACCCAGGGGTACAATCAGCCCCAGCATTTT.

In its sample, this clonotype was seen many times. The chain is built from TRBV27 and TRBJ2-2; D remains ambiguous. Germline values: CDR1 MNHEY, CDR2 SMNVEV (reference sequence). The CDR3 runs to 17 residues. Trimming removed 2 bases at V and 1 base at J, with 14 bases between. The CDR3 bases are TGTGCCAGCAGTTTACTGTTAGACTCTCAGAACACCGGGGAGCTGTTTTTT. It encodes CASSLLLDSQNTGELFF.

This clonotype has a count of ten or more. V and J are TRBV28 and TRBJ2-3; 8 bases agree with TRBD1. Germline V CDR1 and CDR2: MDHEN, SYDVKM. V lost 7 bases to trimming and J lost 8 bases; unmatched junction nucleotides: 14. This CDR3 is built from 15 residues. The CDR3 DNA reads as TGTGCCAGCACCGATAACCAGGGGGCGCAGGGTACGCAGTATTTT. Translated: CASTDNQGAQGTQYF.

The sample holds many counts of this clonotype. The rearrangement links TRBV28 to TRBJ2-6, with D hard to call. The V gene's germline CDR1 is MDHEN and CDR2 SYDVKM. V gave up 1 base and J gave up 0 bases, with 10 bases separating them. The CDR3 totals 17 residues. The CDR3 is CASSLSRTLSGANVLTF. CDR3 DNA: TGTGCCAGCAGTTTATCCCGCACCCTCTCTGGGGCCAACGTCCTGACTTTC.